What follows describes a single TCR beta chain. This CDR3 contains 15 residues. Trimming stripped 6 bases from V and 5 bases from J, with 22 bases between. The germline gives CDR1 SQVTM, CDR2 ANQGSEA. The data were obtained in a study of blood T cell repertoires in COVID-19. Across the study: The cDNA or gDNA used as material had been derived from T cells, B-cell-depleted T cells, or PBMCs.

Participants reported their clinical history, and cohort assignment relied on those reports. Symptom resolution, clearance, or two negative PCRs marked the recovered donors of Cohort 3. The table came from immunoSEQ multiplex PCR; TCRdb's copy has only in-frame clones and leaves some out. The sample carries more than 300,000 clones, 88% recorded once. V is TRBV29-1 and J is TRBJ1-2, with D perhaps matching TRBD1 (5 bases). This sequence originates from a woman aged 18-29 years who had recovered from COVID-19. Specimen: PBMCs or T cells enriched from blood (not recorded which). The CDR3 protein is CSVIDLESGLYGYTF. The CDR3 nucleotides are TGCAGCGTGATTGATTTGGAATCAGGGTTATATGGCTACACCTTC.